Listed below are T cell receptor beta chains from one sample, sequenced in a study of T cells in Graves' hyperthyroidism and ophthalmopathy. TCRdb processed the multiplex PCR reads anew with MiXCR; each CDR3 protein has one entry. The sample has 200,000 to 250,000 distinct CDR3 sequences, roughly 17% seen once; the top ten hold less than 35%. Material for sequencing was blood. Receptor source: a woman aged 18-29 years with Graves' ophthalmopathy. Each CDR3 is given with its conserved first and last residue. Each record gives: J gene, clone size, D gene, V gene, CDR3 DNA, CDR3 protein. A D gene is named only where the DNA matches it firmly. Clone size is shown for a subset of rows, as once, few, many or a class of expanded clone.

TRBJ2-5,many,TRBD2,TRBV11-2,TGTGCCAGCAGCCCCCGGAGCGGGAGTAGCGAGACCCAGTACTTC,CASSPRSGSSETQYF
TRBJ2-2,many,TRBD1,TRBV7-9,TGTGCCAGCAGCCGGGACAGGGTGAACGGGGAGCTGTTTTTT,CASSRDRVNGELFF
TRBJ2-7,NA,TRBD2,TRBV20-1,TGCAGTGCTAGAGTTGGTAGCGGGGGCAAATCCTACGAGCAGTACTTC,CSARVGSGGKSYEQYF
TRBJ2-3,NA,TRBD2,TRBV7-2,TGTGCCAGCAGCCCGTCTAGCGGGGGGGCTACGCAGTATTTT,CASSPSSGGATQYF
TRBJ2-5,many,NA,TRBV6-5,TGTGCCAGCAGTTACCGGCGTACAGGGTTTAAAGAGACCCAGTACTTC,CASSYRRTGFKETQYF
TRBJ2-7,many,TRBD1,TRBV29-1,TGCAGCGTTGAAGTCTCGGGACAGAACTACGAGCAGTACTTC,CSVEVSGQNYEQYF
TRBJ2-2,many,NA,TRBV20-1,TGCAGTGCTAATTCGGGGGCGAACACCGGGGAGCTGTTTTTT,CSANSGANTGELFF
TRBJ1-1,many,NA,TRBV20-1,TGCAGTGCTAGAACCATGGACAGCATGAACACTGAAGCTTTCTTT,CSARTMDSMNTEAFF
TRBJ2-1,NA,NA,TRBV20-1,TGCAGTGCTAGAGATGGTCGGGGGGCAACCTACAATGAGCAGTTCTTC,CSARDGRGATYNEQFF
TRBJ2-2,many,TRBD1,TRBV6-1,TGTGCCAGCAGTGGGCAACGGGACAGGGCCACCGGGGAGCTGTTTTTT,CASSGQRDRATGELFF
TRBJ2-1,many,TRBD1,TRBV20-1,TGCAGTGCTAGAGATCTAAAGGCAGGTTCAACTAGACTAAAGGGGGCTGAGCAGTTCTTC,CSARDLKAGSTRLKGAEQFF
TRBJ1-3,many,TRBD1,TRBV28,TGTGCCAGCAGGCAGGGGGCTAGTTGGGACACCATATATTTT,CASRQGASWDTIYF
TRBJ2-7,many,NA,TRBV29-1,TGCAGCGTTCGGGGCAGCTCCTACGAGCAGTACTTC,CSVRGSSYEQYF
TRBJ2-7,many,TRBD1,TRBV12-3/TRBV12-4,TGTGCCAGCAGTTTAGCAAGGGACAGGTCCTACGAGCAGTACTTC,CASSLARDRSYEQYF
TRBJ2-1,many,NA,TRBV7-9,TGTGCCAGCAGCTCACGACAGGAGCAGTTCTTC,CASSSRQEQFF
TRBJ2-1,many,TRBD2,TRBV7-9,TGTGCCAGCAGCTTAGGTTTTCGGCCGGGACTAGCGGGAGCCTACAATGAGCAGTTCTTC,CASSLGFRPGLAGAYNEQFF
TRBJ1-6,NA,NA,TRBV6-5,TGTGCCAGCAGTTACGGACAGTCATATAATTCACCCCTCCACTTT,CASSYGQSYNSPLHF
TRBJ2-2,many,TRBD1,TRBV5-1,TGCGCCAGCTCCTCCGGGACAGGGGTAGCCGGGGAGCTGTTTTTT,CASSSGTGVAGELFF
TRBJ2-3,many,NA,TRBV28,TGTGCCAGCAGTTTATGGAGTAGGACTAGCACAGATACGCAGTATTTT,CASSLWSRTSTDTQYF
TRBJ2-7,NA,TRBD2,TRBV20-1,TGCAGTGCTAGAGGTCTAGCGGGAGATTTGGTATTTTCGGACGAGCAGTACTTC,CSARGLAGDLVFSDEQYF
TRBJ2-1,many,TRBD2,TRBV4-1,TGCGCCAGCAGCCGTAGCGGGAGCGACAATGAGCAGTTCTTC,CASSRSGSDNEQFF
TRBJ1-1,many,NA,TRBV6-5,TGTGCCAGCAGTTACTCGTTCTCCGGGAACACTGAAGCTTTCTTT,CASSYSFSGNTEAFF
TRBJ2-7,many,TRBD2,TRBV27,TGTGCCAGCAGTCATACTAGCGGGGGTGCCTACGAGCAGTACTTC,CASSHTSGGAYEQYF
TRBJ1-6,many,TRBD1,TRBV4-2,TGTGCCAGCAGCCAGGAGACAGGGAAGGGTAATTCACCCCTCCACTTT,CASSQETGKGNSPLHF
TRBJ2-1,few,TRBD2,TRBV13,TGTGCCAGCAGCCCCACTAGCGGGGGGCCTCATGAGCAGTTCTTC,CASSPTSGGPHEQFF
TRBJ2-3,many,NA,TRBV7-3,TGTGCCAGCAGGGGTGCTTACACAGATACGCAGTATTTT,CASRGAYTDTQYF
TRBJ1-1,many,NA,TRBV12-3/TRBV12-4,TGTGCCAGCAGCCCCGCGGACGAAGCTTTCTTT,CASSPADEAFF
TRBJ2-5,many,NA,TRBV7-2,TGTGCCAGCAGCTTAATGACCAGGGGAGGTCAAGAGACCCAGTACTTC,CASSLMTRGGQETQYF
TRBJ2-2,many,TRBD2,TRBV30,TGTGCCTGGAGTGTGGGGGGGTTGGCCGGGGAGCTGTTTTTT,CAWSVGGLAGELFF
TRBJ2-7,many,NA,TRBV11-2,TGTGCCAGCAGCCCCAAGACCCGTGAAGCTTACGAGCAGTACTTC,CASSPKTREAYEQYF
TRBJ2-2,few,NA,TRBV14,TGTGCCAGCAGGGGGCCGGGGATCACCGGGGAGCTGTTTTTT,CASRGPGITGELFF
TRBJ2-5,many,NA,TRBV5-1,TGCGCCAGCAGCTTGGGGGCTACCCAAGAGACCCAGTACTTC,CASSLGATQETQYF
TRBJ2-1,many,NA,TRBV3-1,TGTGCCAGCAGCCAAGTCGGGGCAGTAATGGCCTACAATGAGCAGTTCTTC,CASSQVGAVMAYNEQFF
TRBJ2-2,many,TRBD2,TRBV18,TGTGCCAGCTCACCAATCCACCTCAGCGGGGGGTCGAACACCGGGGAGCTGTTTTTT,CASSPIHLSGGSNTGELFF
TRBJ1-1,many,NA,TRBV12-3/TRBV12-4,TGTGCCAGCAGTTTAGAAGGGTCTGGAGCTTTCTTT,CASSLEGSGAFF
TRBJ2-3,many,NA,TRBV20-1,TGCAGTGCTAGTGTGTGGGGACCCCGCACAGATACGCAGTATTTT,CSASVWGPRTDTQYF
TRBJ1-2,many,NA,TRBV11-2,TGTGCCAGCAGCTTAGTTCGGGCTAACTATGGCTACACCTTC,CASSLVRANYGYTF
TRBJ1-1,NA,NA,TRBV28,TGTGCCAGCAGAACAGGGACGCCCACTGAAGCTTTCTTT,CASRTGTPTEAFF
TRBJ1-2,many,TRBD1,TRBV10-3,TGTGCCATCAGTGAGTCCCCGGGACAGTACTATGGCTACACCTTC,CAISESPGQYYGYTF
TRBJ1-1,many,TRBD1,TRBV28,TGTGCCAGCAGTACGCCGGGGACAGGGGGCATGGGCACTGAAGCTTTCTTT,CASSTPGTGGMGTEAFF
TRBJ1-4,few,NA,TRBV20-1,TGCAGTGCTAGAGTTGGGGCAGGGCTTAATGAAAAACTGTTTTTT,CSARVGAGLNEKLFF
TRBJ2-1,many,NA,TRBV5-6,TGTGCCAGCAGCTCCCGCCGGGACGAATACTACAATGAGCAGTTCTTC,CASSSRRDEYYNEQFF
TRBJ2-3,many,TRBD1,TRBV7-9,TGTGCCAGCGACACGGGACAGGGGTCCGCAGATACGCAGTATTTT,CASDTGQGSADTQYF
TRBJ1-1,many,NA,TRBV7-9,TGTGCCAGCAGCTTAGTTGCCGGGTCTCAGAACACTGAAGCTTTCTTT,CASSLVAGSQNTEAFF
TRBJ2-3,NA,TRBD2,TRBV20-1,TGCAGTGCTAGAGGTTGGGTAGCGGGGACTCGCACAGATACGCAGTATTTT,CSARGWVAGTRTDTQYF
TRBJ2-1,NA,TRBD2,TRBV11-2,TGTGCCAGCAGCTTAGCGGGGGGGCCTTTGAATGAGCAGTTCTTC,CASSLAGGPLNEQFF
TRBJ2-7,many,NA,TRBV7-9,TGTGCCAGCAGCTTAGGCTCTCAAAGGCAGTACTTC,CASSLGSQRQYF
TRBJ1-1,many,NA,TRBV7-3,TGTGCCAGCAGCCAAAAACTAACGACACGGGGCTTGAACACTGAAGCTTTCTTT,CASSQKLTTRGLNTEAFF